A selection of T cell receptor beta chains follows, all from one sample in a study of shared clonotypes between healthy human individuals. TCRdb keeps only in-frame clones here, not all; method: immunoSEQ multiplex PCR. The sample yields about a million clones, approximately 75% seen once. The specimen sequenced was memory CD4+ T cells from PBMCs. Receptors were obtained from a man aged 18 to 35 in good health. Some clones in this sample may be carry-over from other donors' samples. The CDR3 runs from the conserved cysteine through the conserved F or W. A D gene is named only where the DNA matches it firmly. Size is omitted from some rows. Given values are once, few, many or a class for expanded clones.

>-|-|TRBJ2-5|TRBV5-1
CASSWGSGTLQETQYF
TGCGCCAGCAGCTGGGGTAGCGGCACCCTCCAAGAGACCCAGTACTTC
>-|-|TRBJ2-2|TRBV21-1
CASSLGQAFYTGELFF
TGTGCCAGCAGCTTAGGACAGGCCTTTTACACCGGGGAGCTGTTTTTT
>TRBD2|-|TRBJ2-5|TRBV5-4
CASSKSSGRALETQYF
TGTGCCAGCAGCAAATCTAGCGGGAGGGCCCTGGAGACCCAGTACTTC
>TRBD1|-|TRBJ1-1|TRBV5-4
CASSYTRQGWTEAFF
TGTGCCAGCAGCTATACCCGACAGGGGTGGACTGAAGCTTTCTTT
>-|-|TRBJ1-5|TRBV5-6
CASSLWESGRVQPQHF
TGTGCCAGCAGCTTGTGGGAGTCAGGTAGGGTCCAGCCCCAGCATTTT
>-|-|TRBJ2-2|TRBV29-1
CSGERAGELFF
TGCAGCGGGGAAAGGGCAGGGGAGCTGTTTTTT
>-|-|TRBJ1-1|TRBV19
CASSIEGRITEAFF
TGTGCCAGTAGTATAGAGGGGCGGATCACTGAAGCTTTCTTT
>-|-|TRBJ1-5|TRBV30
CAWSMKGGNQPQHF
TGTGCCTGGAGTATGAAGGGTGGCAATCAGCCCCAGCATTTT
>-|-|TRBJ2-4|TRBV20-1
CSASPQIIQYF
TGCAGTGCATCCCCCCAGATTATTCAGTACTTC
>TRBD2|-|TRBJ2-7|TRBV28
CASRPKGLAGVYEQYF
TGTGCCAGCAGACCGAAGGGACTAGCGGGAGTGTACGAGCAGTACTTC
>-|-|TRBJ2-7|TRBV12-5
CASGPPNRSRTEQYF
TGTGCTAGTGGTCCCCCCAATAGGAGCCGGACCGAGCAGTACTTC
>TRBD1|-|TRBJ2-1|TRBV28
CASSGVRGRVYNEQFF
TGTGCCAGCAGTGGGGTCAGGGGGCGGGTCTACAATGAGCAGTTCTTC
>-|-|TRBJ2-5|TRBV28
CASSSARRFSPYLSKETQYF
TGTGCCAGCAGTTCCGCCCGACGGTTTAGCCCTTACCTATCGAAGGAGACCCAGTACTTC
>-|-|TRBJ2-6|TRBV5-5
CASSLVGAGANVLTF
TGTGCCAGCAGCTTGGTAGGGGCTGGGGCCAACGTCCTGACTTTC
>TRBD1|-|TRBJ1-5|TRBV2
CASSGDRQAPQHF
TGTGCCAGCAGTGGGGACAGGCAGGCGCCCCAGCATTTT
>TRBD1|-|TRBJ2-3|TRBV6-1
CASSELEQGASTDTQYF
TGTGCCAGCAGTGAGTTAGAACAGGGGGCGAGCACAGATACGCAGTATTTT
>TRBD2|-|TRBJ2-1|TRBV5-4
CASSPLAGALNEQFF
TGTGCCAGCAGCCCCCTAGCGGGAGCGTTGAATGAGCAGTTCTTC
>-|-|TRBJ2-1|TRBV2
CASNVLEVYYNEQFF
TGTGCCAGCAATGTCTTGGAAGTTTACTACAATGAGCAGTTCTTC
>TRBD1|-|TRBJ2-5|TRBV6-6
CASSAGQGLETQYF
TGTGCCAGCAGTGCAGGACAGGGGCTGGAGACCCAGTACTTC
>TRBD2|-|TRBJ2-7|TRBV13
CASSLREGYEQYF
TGTGCCAGCAGCTTAAGGGAGGGCTACGAGCAGTACTTC
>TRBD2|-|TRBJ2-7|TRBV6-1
CASKLAEIYEQYF
TGTGCCAGCAAACTAGCGGAGATCTACGAGCAGTACTTC
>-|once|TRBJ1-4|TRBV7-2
CASSLLGPGEKLFF
TGTGCCAGCAGCTTATTGGGTCCGGGTGAAAAACTGTTTTTT
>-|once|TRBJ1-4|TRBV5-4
CASSPTGRINEKLFF
TGTGCCAGCAGTCCCACAGGGAGAATTAATGAAAAACTGTTTTTT
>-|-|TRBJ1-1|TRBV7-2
CASSQSTARTEAFF
TGTGCCAGCAGCCAATCGACAGCCCGAACTGAAGCTTTCTTT
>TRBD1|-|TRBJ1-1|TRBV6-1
CASSTDRDTEAFF
TGTGCCAGCAGTACTGACAGGGACACTGAAGCTTTCTTT
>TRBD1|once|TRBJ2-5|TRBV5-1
CASSLVGTDQETQYF
TGCGCCAGCAGCTTGGTAGGGACAGACCAAGAGACCCAGTACTTC
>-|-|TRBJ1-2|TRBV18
CASSPNTGALTYGYTF
TGTGCCAGCTCACCGAACACGGGGGCCCTTACCTATGGCTACACCTTC
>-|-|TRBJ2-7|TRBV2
CASSEGPTSYEQYF
TGTGCCAGCAGTGAAGGTCCTACCTCCTACGAGCAGTACTTC